This T cell receptor beta chain is drawn from a study of cytomegalovirus exposure and HLA in healthy donors (TCRdb year 2017). About the investigation overall: An earlier analysis of several hundred of the donors reported more than 250 Gb of sequence data and 120 million or so unique TCR beta sequences from 190 million or so T cells. An early release that covered about 640 HLA-typed donors contained 250 to 350 gigabases of sequencing data and 75 million to 100 million unique TCR sequences. Of the approximately 400 genotyped donors, about 84% fell in the genetic ancestry cluster associated with self-reported Caucasian donors. The aim of the study was to test whether cataloging public T cell receptors could identify signatures of past pathogen exposure. The T cell repertoires of roughly 660 subjects were profiled by immunosequencing and related to cytomegalovirus serostatus. Along with the approximately 650-subject first cohort, a separate validation cohort of 120 different subjects was used. To predict cytomegalovirus infection status, the study combined high-throughput TCR immunosequencing, statistical association of individual TCRs with disease status, and machine learning. In a later analysis, previously published TCR beta repertoires from 550 to 750 donors were re-analyzed and high-resolution HLA genotyping was added so that TCR occurrence patterns could be studied. In the later analysis, no new phenotypic data were used to find candidate immune exposures; instead, reliance was placed on TCR beta sequences and their occurrence across donors. An earlier analysis of 587 of the donors used high-throughput TCR beta sequencing to judge whether each TCR beta V gene segment behaved as functional or pseudogenic. Donor age, sex, ethnicity and CMV serostatus were collected together with the repertoire data. A later genetic analysis used genome-wide SNP genotypes for about three fifths of the 666 donors, treating that subset as a discovery cohort. Every discovery cohort repertoire had been produced on one sequencing platform. HLA typing included class I and class II loci at four-digit resolution. Typing coverage varied by locus: roughly 629-640 donors for A, B, C, DRB1 and DQB1; roughly 520 for DQA1; approximately 570 for DPA1; roughly 450 for DPB1. Roughly five DR-DQ haplotypes were handled as single units for association and clustering, since linkage in the cohort was strong. Across 300 to 500 genotyped donors of the cohort, an average of about 220,000 unique TCR beta nucleotide sequences per donor were sequenced, and 15% to 20% of those sequences were non-productive.

In total, approximately 610 healthy bone marrow donors made up the cohort. At the time of sampling, all cohort members were nominally healthy, though unrecorded immune exposures were likely present. The donor tested CMV seronegative, placing the donor among the roughly 340 seronegative members of the cohort. Each donor provided a peripheral blood sample, and peripheral blood mononuclear cells were used for TCR beta sequencing. The Qiagen DNeasy Blood Extraction Kit was used to extract genomic DNA from the blood cell samples. A note on this clone: Its antigen target is currently unknown. The input lacks base qualities; no much larger clone sits a single base away. Other DNA sequences in the same sample also yield this CDR3.

Study-wide findings and limitations: Correlated functional status among segregating V segments might be attributable to linkage disequilibrium, but an unknown experimental factor could not be ruled out. Assigning TCR associations to individual alleles was difficult when HLA alleles, especially DR and DQ, strongly co-occurred. It was suggested by the authors that the approach could potentially be generalized to other disease states and immunological phenotypes. In a later analysis, 16,951 TCR beta sequences were associated with specific HLA alleles at a false discovery rate of 0.05. A later genetic analysis reported fewer N-insertions in productive TCRs among donors in an Asian-associated ancestry cluster than the roughly 700-donor mean. Immune exposure information for the cohort was limited to CMV serostatus. The sequencing pipeline was judged likely to have produced a cluster of highly shared sequence variants as a technical artifact. Most TCR sequences were observed very rarely across donors, whereas some public TCRs were present in many individuals. In vitro tests confirmed that a few of the cytomegalovirus-associated TCR beta chains recognize cytomegalovirus antigens. The study listed 170 or so TCR beta chains as associated with cytomegalovirus. According to a later analysis, TCR association rates differed among HLA loci, with DRB1 alleles showing the most associated TCRs and HLA-C alleles showing the fewest. In a later genetic analysis, a missense DCLRE1C variant was associated with V-gene and J-gene trimming of TCR beta chains, and the association was replicated in an independent cohort. In a later analysis, HLA-associated TCR beta chains showed more clonal expansion and lower generation probabilities than non-associated chains that were equally common. In an earlier analysis of around 600 of the donors, most TCR beta V segments appeared in productive rearrangements about 87% or about 30% of the time, broadly matching IMGT annotations. The cohort was sequenced for TCR beta chains only, and without alpha or paired-chain data the features that could be detected were limited. HLA typing was unavailable for some donors at each locus, so association tests used only the typed subset. Sequencing depth was assumed to be roughly uniform across donors in the presence/absence analyses, though that assumption may not hold. According to a later analysis, parvovirus B19, influenza, CMV and Epstein-Barr virus appeared linked to several top co-occurrence clusters. The classifier was reported to diagnose cytomegalovirus status with high specificity and sensitivity in both the original and validation cohorts. A further reported finding was that TCR beta sequences accurately predicted the HLA-A and HLA-B alleles for most subjects in the first cohort. In a later analysis, most CMV-associated TCR beta chains were found to appear HLA-restricted, with HLA associations seemingly driven largely by CMV exposure. Because counts were too low, about 18 rarely observed V segments, including chromosome 9 orphons, were left out of the earlier analysis of about 500 of the donors.

Preparation of the library involved the immunoSEQ multiplex PCR assay. A mixture of 60 forward primers for TCR Vbeta segments and 13 reverse primers for TCR Jbeta segments was used in the multiplex PCR. The CDR3 region of rearranged TCR beta genes was amplified from genomic DNA with a multiplex PCR assay. The amplified TCR beta libraries were sequenced on the Illumina HiSeq System as 87-base-pair reads. The study's own analysis went as follows. A later analysis counted approximately 76 million unique TCR beta chains across the roughly 700 repertoires, and around 9.9 million of these chains were shared by at least two donors. To remove PCR and sequencing errors, raw reads were error-corrected and collapsed into unique sequences using a nearest-neighbor algorithm that merged closely related sequences. CDR3 sequences were aligned to IMGT reference sequences to assign V, D and J gene segments. For a sequence to be retained, a match of at least six nucleotides was required to both a V gene segment and a J gene segment. A rearrangement counted as productive if the CDR3 had no stop codons and remained in frame with V and J, and every other rearrangement counted as non-productive. CDR3 was defined by IMGT convention, running from the second conserved V-encoded cysteine to the conserved J-encoded phenylalanine. The earlier analysis of approximately 500 of the donors excluded sequences that lacked an unambiguous match to a single V gene segment. In an earlier analysis of a few hundred of the donors, a V segment was called functional when productive rearrangements were above 56.7%, and segregating when the standard deviation between donors exceeded 5%. To diagnose cytomegalovirus status from the catalog of TCR beta chain sequences, a statistical classification framework was built. A later analysis assigned V and J genes by comparing TCR nucleotide sequences with IMGT/GENE-DB human TR gene sequences. The TCRdist pipeline was used in a later analysis to assign CDR3 sequences and most-parsimonious VDJ recombination scenarios. A later analysis defined each TCR beta chain by its CDR3 amino acid sequence plus V-gene family, and excluded reads lacking a unique V-gene family. In a later analysis, a few hundred highly shared, low-generation-probability nucleotide sequences were removed to address suspected cross-contamination and a sequencing artifact. In a later analysis, a clonal expansion index was calculated for each public chain from normalized within-repertoire ranks of inferred template counts. In a later analysis, generation probabilities were computed with a VDJ recombination model fitted to out-of-frame rearrangements, and the resulting probabilities were checked against IGoR. In a later analysis, TCR-TCR, TCR-HLA and TCR-CMV co-occurrence was scored with hypergeometric tests, and a repertoire-size bias correction was applied to TCR pairs. False discovery rates were estimated in a later analysis by permuting HLA or CMV assignments 20 times. In a later analysis, co-occurring TCRs were grouped using DBSCAN, and TCRdist sequence similarity was added for clustering within HLA-allele-positive subsets. Repertoires with fewer than 30,000 or more than 120,000 public chains, plus five repertoires with anomalous nucleotide sharing, were excluded from co-occurrence clustering. What TCRdb holds here is the immuneACCESS table cut down to in-frame rearrangements. Part of the clones is not present; checked against another copy, under half of the missing clones reflect an unresolved V gene, and the others are unexplained. For V, J and clone size, that table is used; D and trimming come from the DNA. Recorded for this sample are around 74,000 clones; around 78% of them occurred a single time. Around 3.5% of the sample is taken by the ten largest.

This receptor was taken from a man in his forties or fifties in good health and CMV-seronegative. The material sequenced was PBMCs.

The DNA sequence is as follows: TGTGCCAGCAGTTTAGGGGGCCGGCTGAACACTGAAGCTTTCTTT. Translated, this is CASSLGGRLNTEAFF. The chain uses TRBV27 and TRBJ1-1; a weak D assignment points to TRBD1 (6 bases agree). Reading the germline V gene (reference sequence) gives CDR1 MNHEY and CDR2 SMNVEV. The junction shows trimming of 2 bases on V and 0 bases on J, plus 10 bases between the germline ends. The CDR3 runs 15 amino acids, cysteine and phenylalanine included. Only the CDR3 part of the read is kept: 45 bases, read in frame from the first base.